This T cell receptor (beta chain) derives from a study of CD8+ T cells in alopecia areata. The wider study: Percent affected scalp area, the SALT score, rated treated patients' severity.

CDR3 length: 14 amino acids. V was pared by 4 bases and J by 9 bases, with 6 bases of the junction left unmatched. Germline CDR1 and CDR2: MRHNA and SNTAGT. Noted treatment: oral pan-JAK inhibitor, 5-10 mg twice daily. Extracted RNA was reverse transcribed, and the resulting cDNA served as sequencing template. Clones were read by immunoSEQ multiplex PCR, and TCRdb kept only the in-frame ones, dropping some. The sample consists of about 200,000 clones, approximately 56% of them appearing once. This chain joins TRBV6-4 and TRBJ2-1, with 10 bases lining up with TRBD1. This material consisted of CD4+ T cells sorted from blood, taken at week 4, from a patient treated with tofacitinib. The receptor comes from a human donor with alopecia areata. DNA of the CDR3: TGTGCCAGCAGTGCGACAGGGGGCCTCGGTGAGCAGTTCTTC. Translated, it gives CASSATGGLGEQFF.